Sequencing of this T cell receptor (beta chain) was carried out in a study of PD-1 blockade in classical Hodgkin lymphoma. In the case of this clone: Its antigen remains unknown.

Overall study results and limits: The causes of the repertoire differences, possibly disease activity or prior therapy, remain undefined. Newly diagnosed patients were said to have less baseline TCR diversity than healthy donors did.

The table came from immunoSEQ multiplex PCR; TCRdb's copy has only in-frame clones and leaves some out. The sample records almost 9,500 clones, 75% to 95% being singletons. The CDR3 spans 16 residues. The V and J ends lost 3 bases and 4 bases, in that order; junction bases with no gene match: 9. Looked up from germline, CDR1 is LNHDA and CDR2 is SQIVND (reference sequence). Time point in this sample: newly diagnosed, previously untreated cHL patient sample. Thawed PBMCs were subjected to magnetic negative selection, which yielded isolated CD8+ T cells. Untreated, newly diagnosed classical Hodgkin lymphoma PBMCs were used for comparison.

The V call is TRBV19, the J call TRBJ2-1; 7 bases align to TRBD1. Sequencing input: CD8+ T cells from blood. This clonotype originated in a human donor with classical Hodgkin lymphoma. The CDR3 reads CASSIIEGAEYNEQFF. CDR3 coding DNA: TGTGCCAGTAGTATTATAGAGGGGGCGGAATACAATGAGCAGTTCTTC.